The text below deals with one T cell receptor (beta chain). This entry comes from a study of technical replicates of blood from a handful of donors. Germline V CDR1 and CDR2: SGHVS, FQNEAQ. V shed 1 base and J shed 0 bases, with 9 bases lying between them. The CDR3 has 16 amino acids. TCRdb's table, derived via immunoSEQ multiplex PCR, lists solely in-frame clones and lacks some. The profile shows about 81,000 clones, about 94% of them singletons. This rearrangement joins TRBV7-8 to TRBJ1-4; no clear D gene. The material sequenced was T cells isolated from PBMCs. The receptor was derived from a human donor in good health. In nucleotides, the CDR3 is TGTGCCAGCAGCTTAGTTAGAGTAGCAACTAATGAAAAACTGTTTTTT. It codes for CASSLVRVATNEKLFF.